What follows describes a single T cell receptor beta chain. Its antigen is as yet unknown. This specimen comes from a study of CXCR3-negative and CXCR3-positive naive CD8 T cells. Study details: Collectively, the libraries yielded 130 million or so TRB reads in total, at about 1.5 +/- 0.3 million per library.

The germline V gene has CDR1 MNHEY and CDR2 SVGAGI. This CDR3 has 13 residues. Study findings and constraints: CXCR3-positive naive cells had more hydrophobic TRB CDR3s than CXCR3-negative naive cells. For naive cells, CXCR3-negative and CXCR3-positive subsets had similar TRBV-TRBJ usage; for memory cells, usage differed. Partly lower CXCR3 expression followed cryopreservation, and most assays relied on fresh PBMCs.

Preparation of TRB cDNA libraries relied on 5' RACE carrying UMI labels. TCRdb reanalyzed the 5' RACE reads and collapses them to one entry per CDR3 protein, without DNA. This table lists around 140,000 distinct CDR3 sequences. The V call is TRBV6-5, the J call TRBJ1-1; without DNA, the TCRdb call of TRBD1 cannot be checked. This TCR was recovered from a human donor in good health. Some clones in this sample may be carry-over from other donors' samples. Sequences were obtained from naive CXCR3- CD8+ T cells from blood. Subset meaning: CD45RO-CCR7+CD27+CD95- naive CD8+ T cells lacking CXCR3 (TNR3-). CDR3 residues: CASTGQPNTEAFF.